The sequence of this T cell receptor beta chain was determined in a study of blood T cell repertoires in COVID-19. Across the study: Acute and convalescent COVID-19 samples came from the United States, Italy and Spain. The analysed material was cDNA or gDNA that came from T cells, B-cell-depleted T cells, or PBMCs.

Only in-frame clones appear in the TCRdb table, and some are missing; sequencing was by immunoSEQ multiplex PCR. The data show 150,000 to 200,000 clones, with about 88% seen just once and 20% to 30% held by the top ten. The CDR3 contains 15 residues. The junction had 6 bases not matched to a gene; V was cut back by 1 base and J by 3 bases. Germline CDR1 reads MNHEY; CDR2 reads SVGEGT. The specimen was peripheral blood. This chain connects TRBV6-2 or TRBV6-3 to TRBJ2-7, with 7 bases that match TRBD2. The sequence was collected from a man aged 55 to 70 with acute or convalescent COVID-19. The CDR3 is CASSYYGTGGYEQYF. The DNA for the CDR3 is TGTGCCAGCAGTTACTATGGAACGGGAGGCTACGAGCAGTACTTC.